What follows are 13 T cell receptor beta chains derived from one specimen sequenced in a study of cytotoxic CD8 clonotypes in ibrutinib-treated CLL. Produced via immunoSEQ multiplex PCR; TCRdb's table is partial and in-frame only. The table shows under 30,000 clones, with less than 75% occurring only once. The specimen comprised PBMCs, sampled before ibrutinib treatment. The receptors were gathered from a human donor with chronic lymphocytic leukemia.

The V gene is TRBV9, the J gene TRBJ1-1; D remains unclear. Deletions cut 0 bases from V and 0 bases from J, with 18 bases between. Germline V gene sequence: CDR1 SGDLS, CDR2 YYNGEE. CDR3 length: 18 residues. CDR3 in amino acids: CASSVGLGITPMNTEAFF. In nucleotides, the CDR3 is TGTGCCAGCAGCGTAGGGTTAGGGATTACCCCCATGAACACTGAAGCTTTCTTT.

This chain joins TRBV2 and TRBJ2-7, with 10 bases that match TRBD1. Germline V gene data show CDR1 as SNHLY and CDR2 as FYNNEI. The CDR3 spans 13 residues. Unmatched junction bases numbered 5, after V lost 9 bases and J lost 3 bases. The CDR3 region has the DNA TGTGCCAGTGACAGGGGGCTCAACTACGAGCAGTACTTC. This encodes CASDRGLNYEQYF.

V and J are TRBV14 and TRBJ1-1; 7 bases fit TRBD1. With 3 bases clipped from V and 4 bases from J, the junction kept 2 bases outside the gene matches. This CDR3 comprises 13 residues. Germline CDR1 is SGHDN and CDR2 is FVKESK. The DNA of the CDR3 is TGTGCCAGCAGCCAGGACAGGCGCACTGAAGCTTTCTTT. Protein product: CASSQDRRTEAFF.

The table lists this clone with a few counts. The chain links TRBV5-6 to TRBJ2-5; either TRBD1 or TRBD2 may supply D (7 bases each). Germline CDR1 is SGHDT and CDR2 is YYEEEE. The CDR3 loop spans 17 amino acids. Trimming cost V 6 bases and J 4 bases, with 25 bases left between them. The CDR3 here is CASTGGTREVWRETQYF. CDR3 DNA sequence: TGTGCCAGCACAGGGGGGACCCGGGAGGTGTGGCGAGAGACCCAGTACTTC. The full variable domain, in which reference TRBV5-6 and TRBJ2-5 provide the parts outside the CDR3, is DAGVTQSPTHLIKTRGQQVTLRCSPKSGHDTVSWYQQALGQGPQFIFQYYEEEERQRGNFPDRFSGHQFPNYSSELNVNALLLGDSALYLCASTGGTREVWRETQYFGPGTRLLVL.

The chain links TRBV7-9 to TRBJ2-7; D is tentatively TRBD1 or TRBD2 (5 bases each). V lost 5 bases, J lost 0 bases, and 14 bases lay in between. Germline CDR1 is SEHNR and CDR2 is FQNEAQ (reference sequence). The CDR3 length is 15 residues. The CDR3 nucleotides read TGTGCCAGCAGCCCCAAGACCGGGACCTCCTACGAGCAGTACTTC. Translated: CASSPKTGTSYEQYF.

This chain uses TRBV5-6 with TRBJ1-4; D might be TRBD1 (5 bases). V was pared by 4 bases and J by 6 bases, with 13 bases between. This CDR3 comprises 14 residues. Germline CDR1 SGHDT, CDR2 YYEEEE. The CDR3 here is CASSDLSRDEKLFF. Written as DNA, the CDR3 is TGTGCCAGCAGCGACCTAAGCAGGGATGAAAAACTGTTTTTT.

The chain carries TRBV11-2 and TRBJ2-5, with 7 bases matching TRBD2. Unmatched junction bases numbered 10, after V lost 4 bases and J lost 2 bases. The CDR3 is made up of 16 amino acids. Germline V gives CDR1 SGHAT, CDR2 FQNNGV. The CDR3 region is CASSSWVASGQETQYF. DNA of the CDR3: TGTGCCAGCAGCTCCTGGGTTGCTAGCGGTCAAGAGACCCAGTACTTC.

The chain is built from TRBV6-5 and TRBJ2-7; no clear D gene. Germline loops: CDR1 MNHEY, CDR2 SVGAGI. This CDR3 has 14 residues. V dropped 4 bases and J dropped 0 bases, with 10 bases sitting between them. In DNA form, the CDR3 reads TGTGCCAGCAGTTTCCTCCAGAGCTCCTACGAGCAGTACTTC. This encodes CASSFLQSSYEQYF.

The chain combines TRBV6-1 with TRBJ1-2; 11 bases match TRBD1. The V segment lost 8 bases and the J segment 6 bases; nucleotides outside the gene matches: 8. Germline CDR1 and CDR2: MNHNS and SASEGT. The CDR3 extends over 14 amino acids. CDR3 nucleotides: TGTGCCAGCTCGTCCGGGACAGGGGGAAATGGCTACACCTTC. Protein: CASSSGTGGNGYTF.

This clone was detected a few times. This rearrangement joins TRBV4-2 to TRBJ2-1; weak D call: TRBD2 (6 bases). Between the trimmed V and J ends, which lost 0 bases and 10 bases, there was a span of 13 bases. CDR1 and CDR2 (germline): LGHNA, YNFKEQ. This CDR3 has 14 residues. The CDR3, as DNA: TGTGCCAGCAGCCAAGATTCCCAGAGCGGGGAGCAGTTCTTC. Protein sequence: CASSQDSQSGEQFF.

This rearrangement joins TRBV5-1 to TRBJ1-2; 8 nucleotides match TRBD1. Germline-derived CDR1 and CDR2 are SGHRS and YFSETQ. Germline trimming cut 4 bases from V and 6 bases from J; bases unmatched to any gene: 5. The CDR3 loop spans 13 amino acids. The CDR3 DNA follows: TGCGCCAGCAGCCAACAGGGGGTGGATGGCTACACCTTC. This sequence encodes CASSQQGVDGYTF.

This sequence joins TRBV12-5 and TRBJ2-1; D gene uncertain. V lost 0 bases and J lost 8, with 2 bases in between. The CDR3 spans 11 residues. Germline CDR1 is LGHNT and CDR2 is FRNRAP. Here the CDR3 DNA reads TGTGCTAGTGGTTTGGTCTATGAGCAGTTCTTC. Protein sequence: CASGLVYEQFF.

This rearrangement joins TRBV19 to TRBJ1-5; 7 nucleotides match TRBD1. The CDR3 length is 16 residues. The V gene's germline CDR1 is LNHDA and CDR2 SQIVND (reference sequence). Unmatched junction bases numbered 8, after V lost 5 bases and J lost 1 base. This CDR3 is CASSPKTGISNQPQHF. CDR3 DNA: TGTGCCAGTAGTCCGAAGACAGGGATAAGCAATCAGCCCCAGCATTTT.